Below, 18 T cell receptor beta chains from the same sample are listed, as sequenced in a study of metastatic and nonmetastatic thyroid tumors. Via MiXCR, TCRdb re-called the PCR reads. Of under 45,000 clones listed, around 16% were seen once; the top ten hold around 9.9%. No patient had received any treatment before thyroid surgery. The source material was tumor tissue. The source of these receptors is a female donor with papillary thyroid cancer or a benign thyroid nodule (not recorded which). Some clones in this sample may be carry-over from other donors' samples.

There are many counts of this clone. The genes are TRBV6-6 and TRBJ1-2, with D perhaps TRBD1 (6 bases). The germline V gene encodes CDR1 MNHNY and CDR2 SVGAGI (reference sequence). This CDR3 has 15 amino acids. The germline V and J ends were trimmed by 3 bases and 5 bases, with 16 bases remaining between them. CDR3 DNA sequence: TGTGCCAGCAGTTATGAGGGACACTTATTTTATGGCTACACCTTC. As protein: CASSYEGHLFYGYTF.

This clone was counted many times. V and J are TRBV6-6 and TRBJ2-1, with D perhaps TRBD1 (5 bases). CDR1 is MNHNY and CDR2 is SVGAGI in the germline V gene (reference sequence). The CDR3 consists of 13 residues. Deletions cut 0 bases from V and 12 bases from J, with 12 bases between. CDR3 loop: CASSYSLGQGQFF. The CDR3 coding sequence is TGTGCCAGCAGTTACTCCCTGGGGCAAGGGCAGTTCTTC.

This clone has a count of ten or more. The V call is TRBV29-1, the J call TRBJ2-6; D is undetermined. The germline V gene encodes CDR1 SQVTM and CDR2 ANQGSEA. This CDR3 contains 13 residues. Trimming cost V 6 bases and J 1 base, with 7 bases left between them. CDR3 nucleotide sequence: TGCAGCGTGCGCAGATCTGGGGCCAACGTCCTGACTTTC. It is translated as CSVRRSGANVLTF.

This clone has only a few counts. This may be a read error: a much more frequent sequence differs by one nucleotide. The chain uses TRBV11-1 and TRBJ2-1, with 8 bases fitting TRBD2. V shed 5 bases, J shed 8 bases, and the junction held 11 bases outside the gene matches. CDR3 length equals 15 residues. Germline V lookup: CDR1 SGHAT, CDR2 FQDESV (reference sequence). CDR3 coding DNA: TGTGCCAGCAGCCTGGTACTAGCGGAACTTCATGAGCAGTTCTTC. Translation gives CASSLVLAELHEQFF. Filled out from reference TRBV11-1 and TRBJ2-1, the complete variable domain reads EAEVAQSPRYKITEKSQAVAFWCDPISGHATLYWYRQILGQGPELLVQFQDESVVDDSQLPKDRFSAERLKGVDSTLKIQPAELGDSAMYLCASSLVLAELHEQFFGPGTRLTVL.

This clone occurred many times. V usage is TRBV30 and J usage is TRBJ1-5; 9 bases align to TRBD1. V shed 2 bases and J 5 bases; nucleotides not matched to a gene: 4. From germline, CDR1 is GTSNPN and CDR2 SVGIG (reference sequence). The CDR3 sequence is 14 residues long. The CDR3 region has the DNA TGTGCCTGGAGTTACGGGACAGGGTATCAGCCCCAGCATTTT. The encoded protein is CAWSYGTGYQPQHF.

This clone came up many times. The chain uses TRBV29-1 and TRBJ2-7, with 9 bases lining up with TRBD2. The ends lost 7 bases at V and 4 bases at J; junction bases unmatched: 8. CDR1 and CDR2 (germline): SQVTM, ANQGSEA. The CDR3 spans 13 residues. This CDR3 reads CSALLAGRYEQYF. The CDR3 DNA sequence: TGCAGCGCTCTCCTAGCGGGGCGGTACGAGCAGTACTTC.

This clone was counted many times. The rearrangement uses TRBV6-1 and TRBJ2-3, with TRBD2 identical over 13 bases. Germline CDR1 MNHNS, CDR2 SASEGT. Germline trimming cut 3 bases from V and 4 bases from J; bases unmatched to any gene: 4. The CDR3 is made up of 16 amino acids. CDR3 region: CASSDPGLAGPDTQYF. CDR3 coding DNA: TGTGCCAGCAGTGATCCGGGACTAGCGGGACCAGATACGCAGTATTTT.

This clone was observed a few times. The V and J genes are TRBV10-2 and TRBJ1-6, with 7 bases fitting TRBD1. CDR1 and CDR2 (germline): WSHSY, SAAADI. The CDR3 sequence is 16 residues long. V dropped 8 bases and J dropped 12; count of bases not matched to a gene: 19. Written as DNA, the CDR3 is TGCGCCAGCCTAATAACACAGGGGCCCTTAGGAATACCCCTCCACTTT. It encodes CASLITQGPLGIPLHF.

Ten or more counts support this clone. The V and J genes are TRBV5-1 and TRBJ2-7; no firm D call. This CDR3 has 15 amino acids. The V end was cut by 0 bases, the J end by 0 bases, with 10 bases between. Germline-derived CDR1 and CDR2 are SGHRS and YFSETQ. The CDR3 nucleotides read TGCGCCAGCAGCTTGGCCGGGCAGAGCTCCTACGAGCAGTACTTC. Translation: CASSLAGQSSYEQYF.

The sample holds many counts of this clone. The V gene is TRBV4-2, the J gene TRBJ2-5, with TRBD2 matching 9 bases. The CDR3 is 16 residues long. Germline V gives CDR1 LGHNA, CDR2 YNFKEQ. V lost 4 bases and J lost 5; bases outside the gene matches: 11. The CDR3 DNA is TGTGCCAGCAGCCGACTCCTAGCGGGGAGGATGGAGACCCAGTACTTC. As protein: CASSRLLAGRMETQYF.

The sample holds a few counts of this clone. Just one base apart from a much larger clone, this may be a read error. The rearrangement links TRBV12-5 to TRBJ2-5; D is possibly TRBD2 (5 bases). Germline V gene lookup returns CDR1 LGHNT and CDR2 FRNRAP. The CDR3 extends over 12 amino acids. CDR3 nucleotides: TGTGCCTCCGCCCTAGACGGAGGGACCCAGTACTTC. Its protein product is CASALDGGTQYF. The complete variable domain, with remaining parts taken from reference TRBV12-5 and TRBJ2-5, reads DARVTQTPRHKVTEMGQEVTMRCQPILGHNTVFWYRQTMMQGLELLAYFRNRAPLDDSGMPKDRFSAEMPDATLATLKIQPSEPRDSAVYFCASALDGGTQYFGPGTRLLVL.

This clone was seen many times. The chain employs TRBV6-5 and TRBJ2-1; D unresolved. The CDR3 totals 17 residues. V was shortened by 7 bases and J by 0 bases, with 19 bases between the two germline ends. CDR1 and CDR2 (germline): MNHEY, SVGAGI. CDR3 region: CASMSRIFADSYNEQFF. CDR3 coding DNA: TGTGCCAGCATGTCGCGGATTTTCGCCGACTCCTACAATGAGCAGTTCTTC.

This clone was seen ten or more times. The genes are TRBV7-2 and TRBJ1-2, with a weak D call TRBD1 (5 bases). This CDR3 is built from 14 residues. The germline V gene encodes CDR1 SGHTA and CDR2 FQGNSA. The V and J ends lost 6 bases and 6 bases respectively, with 17 bases between them. CDR3 nucleotide sequence: TGTGCCAGCAGGCCTAAGGGGTTGCCCCATGGCTACACCTTC. Protein product: CASRPKGLPHGYTF. Filled out from reference TRBV7-2 and TRBJ1-2, the complete variable domain reads GAGVSQSPSNKVTEKGKDVELRCDPISGHTALYWYRQSLGQGLEFLIYFQGNSAPDKSGLPSDRFSAERTGGSVSTLTIQRTQQEDSAVYLCASRPKGLPHGYTFGSGTRLTVV.

This clone was counted at least ten times. The J gene is TRBJ1-5, the V gene TRBV4-1, with a possible D match to TRBD1 (6 bases). The CDR3 is 18 amino acids. V was clipped by 0 bases and J by 0 bases, with 15 bases between them. Germline values: CDR1 MGHRA, CDR2 YSYEKL. The CDR3 DNA is TGCGCCAGCAGCCAAGATATGGGGGCCGGATATAGCAATCAGCCCCAGCATTTT. Amino acid sequence: CASSQDMGAGYSNQPQHF.

The chain couples TRBV19 to TRBJ2-1, with TRBD2 identical over 7 bases. V lost 8 bases and J lost 5; bases outside the gene matches: 9. The CDR3 consists of 14 residues. Germline assignment: CDR1 LNHDA and CDR2 SQIVND (reference sequence). CDR3 DNA sequence: TGTGCCAGTCAATCGGGAGGTCCCCACAATGAGCAGTTCTTC. Its protein is CASQSGGPHNEQFF. Full variable domain (outside the CDR3, taken from reference TRBV19 and TRBJ2-1): DGGITQSPKYLFRKEGQNVTLSCEQNLNHDAMYWYRQDPGQGLRLIYYSQIVNDFQKGDIAEGYSVSREKKESFPLTVTSAQKNPTAFYLCASQSGGPHNEQFFGPGTRLTVL.

Many counts were recorded for this clone. The V and J genes are TRBV18 and TRBJ2-7; 8 bases are shared with TRBD2. The CDR3 runs 14 residues. The germline V gene has CDR1 KGHSH and CDR2 LQKENI. J was trimmed by 3 bases and V by 6 bases; bases with no gene match: 7. The CDR3 nucleotides read TGTGCCAGCTCCCCAGGACTAGCTGGCTACGAGCAGTACTTC. Amino acid sequence: CASSPGLAGYEQYF.

This clone was seen ten or more times. The chain recombines TRBV12-3 or TRBV12-4 with TRBJ2-1; D possibly uses TRBD1 or TRBD2 (5 bases each). V lost 6 bases, J lost 6 bases, and 18 bases lay in between. The CDR3 spans 15 residues. The CDR3 bases are TGTGCCAGCAGCCCGGAAGGGGAGAGTACCAATGAGCAGTTCTTC. Amino acid sequence: CASSPEGESTNEQFF.

This clone was seen at least ten times. The gene calls are TRBV7-9 and TRBJ2-1; TRBD1 is a possible D gene (5 bases). This CDR3 contains 13 residues. Germline V gene lookup returns CDR1 SEHNR and CDR2 FQNEAQ (reference sequence). Trimming took off 1 base at V and 10 bases at J, with 11 bases between the two ends. The CDR3 bases are TGTGCCAGCAGCTTAGGGCAGGGCAGCGAGCAGTTCTTC. Its translation: CASSLGQGSEQFF.